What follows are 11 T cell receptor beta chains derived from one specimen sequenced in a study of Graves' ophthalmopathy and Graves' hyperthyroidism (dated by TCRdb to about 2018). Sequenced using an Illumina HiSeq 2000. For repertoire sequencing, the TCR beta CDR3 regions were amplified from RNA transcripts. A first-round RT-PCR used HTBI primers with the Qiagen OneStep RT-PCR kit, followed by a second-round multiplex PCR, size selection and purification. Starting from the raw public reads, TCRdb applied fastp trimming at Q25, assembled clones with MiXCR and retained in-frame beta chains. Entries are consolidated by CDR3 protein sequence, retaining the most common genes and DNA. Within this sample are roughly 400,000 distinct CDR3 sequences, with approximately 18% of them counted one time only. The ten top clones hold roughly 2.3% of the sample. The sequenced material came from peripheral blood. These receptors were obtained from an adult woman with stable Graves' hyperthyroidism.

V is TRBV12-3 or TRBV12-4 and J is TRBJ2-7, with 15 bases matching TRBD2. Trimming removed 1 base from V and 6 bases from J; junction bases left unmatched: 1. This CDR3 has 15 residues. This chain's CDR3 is CASSLEGLAGGEQYF. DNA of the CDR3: TGTGCCAGCAGTTTAGAGGGACTAGCGGGAGGCGAGCAGTACTTC.

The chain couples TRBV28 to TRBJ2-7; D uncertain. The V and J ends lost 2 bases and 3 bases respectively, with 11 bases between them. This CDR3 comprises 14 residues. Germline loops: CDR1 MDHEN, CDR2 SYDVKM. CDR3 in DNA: TGTGCCAGCAGTTTAGGACCACGTTTCTACGAGCAGTACTTC. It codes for CASSLGPRFYEQYF. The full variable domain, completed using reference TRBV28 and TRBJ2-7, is DVKVTQSSRYLVKRTGEKVFLECVQDMDHENMFWYRQDPGLGLRLIYFSYDVKMKEKGDIPEGYSVSREKKERFSLILESASTNQTSMYLCASSLGPRFYEQYFGPGTRLTVT.

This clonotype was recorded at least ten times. CDR3 in DNA: TGTGCCAGCAGTGGGACAGTTTGGGGCTATGGCTACACCTTC. Its protein product is CASSGTVWGYGYTF. The rearrangement links TRBV2 to TRBJ1-2; TRBD1 is a possible D gene (6 bases). Germline V gives CDR1 SNHLY, CDR2 FYNNEI. This CDR3 contains 14 residues. The V end lost 4 bases, the J end lost 4 bases, and 13 bases lay between the germline ends. Together with reference TRBV2 and TRBJ1-2, the CDR3 gives the full variable domain: EPEVTQTPSHQVTQMGQEVILRCVPISNHLYFYWYRQILGQKVEFLVSFYNNEISEKSEIFDDQFSVERPDGSNFTLKIRSTKLEDSAMYFCASSGTVWGYGYTFGSGTRLTVV.

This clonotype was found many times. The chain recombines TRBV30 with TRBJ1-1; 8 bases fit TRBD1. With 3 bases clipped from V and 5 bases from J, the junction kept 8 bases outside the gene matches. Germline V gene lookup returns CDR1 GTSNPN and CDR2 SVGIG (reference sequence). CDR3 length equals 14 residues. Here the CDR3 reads CAWSVGQGRTEAFF. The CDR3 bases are TGTGCCTGGAGCGTCGGACAGGGACGGACTGAAGCTTTCTTT.

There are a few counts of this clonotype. The CDR3, as DNA: TGTGCCAGCAGCTTCGGGAAACTACCACAAGAGACCCAGTACTTC. It encodes CASSFGKLPQETQYF. The chain is built from TRBV13 and TRBJ2-5, with D possibly being TRBD2 (5 bases). Trimming left V 3 bases short and J 2 bases short, with 13 bases between. Germline lookup yields CDR1 PRHDT and CDR2 FYEKMQ (reference sequence). CDR3 length: 15 amino acids.

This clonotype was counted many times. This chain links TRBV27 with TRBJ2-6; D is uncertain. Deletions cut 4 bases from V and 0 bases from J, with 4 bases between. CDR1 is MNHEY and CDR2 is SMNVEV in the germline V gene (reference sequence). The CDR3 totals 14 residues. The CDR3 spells CASSSSSGANVLTF. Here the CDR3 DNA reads TGTGCCAGCAGTTCAAGCTCTGGGGCCAACGTCCTGACTTTC.

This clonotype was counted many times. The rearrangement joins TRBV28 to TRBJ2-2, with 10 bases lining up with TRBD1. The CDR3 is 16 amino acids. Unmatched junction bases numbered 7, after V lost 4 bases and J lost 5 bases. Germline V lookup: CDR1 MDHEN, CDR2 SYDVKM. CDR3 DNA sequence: TGTGCCAGCAGTTGGGCCGGGACAGGGGAGACCGGGGAGCTGTTTTTT. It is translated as CASSWAGTGETGELFF.

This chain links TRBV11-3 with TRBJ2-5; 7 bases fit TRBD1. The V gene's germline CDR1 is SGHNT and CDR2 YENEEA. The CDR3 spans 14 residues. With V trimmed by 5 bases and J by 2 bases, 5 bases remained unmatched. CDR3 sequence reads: CASSIYRGQETQYF. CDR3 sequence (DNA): TGTGCCAGCAGCATATACAGGGGACAAGAGACCCAGTACTTC. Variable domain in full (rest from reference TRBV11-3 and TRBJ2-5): EAGVVQSPRYKIIEKKQPVAFWCNPISGHNTLYWYLQNLGQGPELLIRYENEEAVDDSQLPKDRFSAERLKGVDSTLKIQPAELGDSAVYLCASSIYRGQETQYFGPGTRLLVL.

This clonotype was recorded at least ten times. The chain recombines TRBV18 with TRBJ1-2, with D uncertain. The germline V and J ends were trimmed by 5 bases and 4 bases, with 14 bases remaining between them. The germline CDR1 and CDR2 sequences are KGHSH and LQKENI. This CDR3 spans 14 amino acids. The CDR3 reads CASSFEAFGYGYTF. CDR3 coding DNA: TGTGCCAGCTCATTCGAGGCGTTTGGCTATGGCTACACCTTC.

CDR3 sequence (DNA): TGTGCCAGCAGCTTAATAAGTCCAGGGTCCACTCAAGAGACCCAGTACTTC. It yields the protein CASSLISPGSTQETQYF. The J gene is TRBJ2-5, the V gene TRBV7-6; perhaps TRBD1 as D (5 bases). The CDR3 runs to 17 residues. The V end was cut by 2 bases, the J end by 2 bases, with 18 bases between. Germline loops: CDR1 SGHVS, CDR2 FNYEAQ.

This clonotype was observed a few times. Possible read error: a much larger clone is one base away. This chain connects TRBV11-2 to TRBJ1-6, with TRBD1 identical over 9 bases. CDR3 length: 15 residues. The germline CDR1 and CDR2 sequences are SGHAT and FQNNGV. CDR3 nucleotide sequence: TGTGCCAGCACCTCCCGGGACAGGGATAATTCACACCTCCACTTT. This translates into CASTSRDRDNSHLHF.